This T cell receptor (beta chain) was identified in a study of T cell responses to AZD1222 COVID-19 vaccine. Regarding the study as a whole: The sample set comprised mostly white British donors with more females, and clonal diversity was possibly underestimated. Spike-wide coverage was observed for vaccine-associated CD4 TCRs, with dominant responses at 160-218 and 743-854.

J lost 5 bases, V lost 6 bases, and 3 bases had no gene match. This CDR3 contains 11 residues. CDR1 and CDR2 from the germline V gene are DFQATT and SNEGSKA (reference sequence). Concerning this clone itself: Its cognate antigen is unknown.

Sequenced by immunoSEQ multiplex PCR; TCRdb stores in-frame clones only, minus some. In the table there are some 150,000 clones, about 85% of which are singletons. V is TRBV20-1 and J is TRBJ2-7; TRBD1 agrees at 8 bases. The sample here was peripheral blood, taken after recovery from COVID-19. The source of this sequence is an adult who had recovered from COVID-19. CDR3 loop: CSAKTGDEQYF. CDR3 in DNA: TGCAGTGCGAAGACAGGGGACGAGCAGTACTTC.